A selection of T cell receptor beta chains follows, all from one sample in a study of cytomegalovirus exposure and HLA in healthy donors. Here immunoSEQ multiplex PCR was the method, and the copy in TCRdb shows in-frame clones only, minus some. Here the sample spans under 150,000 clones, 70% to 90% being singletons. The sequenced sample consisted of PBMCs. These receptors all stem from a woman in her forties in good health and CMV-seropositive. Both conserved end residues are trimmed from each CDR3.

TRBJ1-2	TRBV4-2	ASSQGGLQGLQLGYT
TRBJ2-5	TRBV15	ATSRDRVGETQY
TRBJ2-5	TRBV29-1	SGQWTGGFQETQY
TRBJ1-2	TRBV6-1	ASSDRDRANYGYT
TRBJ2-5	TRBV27	ASRRQGGETQY
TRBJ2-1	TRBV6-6	ATTLVRSEQF
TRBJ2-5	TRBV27	ASSLRQVGQETQY
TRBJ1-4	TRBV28	ASSLIGKGEEKLF
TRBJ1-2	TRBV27	ASSYPGGYGYT
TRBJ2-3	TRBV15	ATSRKIAGGNTDTQY
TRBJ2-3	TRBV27	ASSLSSGRISDTQY
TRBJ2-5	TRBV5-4	ASSLGPGLETQY
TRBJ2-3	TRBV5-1	ASSLLAGSTDTQY
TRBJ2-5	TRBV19	ASTTGSRETQY
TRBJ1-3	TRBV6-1	ASSEAAVSGNTIY
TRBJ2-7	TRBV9	ATLLEGLAPYEQY
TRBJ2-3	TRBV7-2	ASSLGLAGRGGDTQY
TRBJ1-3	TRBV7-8	ASRTEYSGNTIY
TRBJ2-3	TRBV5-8	ASRPTSRDTQY
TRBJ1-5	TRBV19	ASKQYDRGNQPQH
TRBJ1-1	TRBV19	ASSNGGSNTEAF
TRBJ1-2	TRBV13	ASSLGAGGYT
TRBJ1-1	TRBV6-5	ASSAYRVRTEAF
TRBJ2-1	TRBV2	ASSEASRGFDEQF
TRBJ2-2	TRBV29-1	SVEPRGAPAGELF
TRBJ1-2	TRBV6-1	ASTPAVSGGYT
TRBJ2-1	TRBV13	ASSPTGTSGSYNEQF
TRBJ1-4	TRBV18	ASSPPGLEKLF
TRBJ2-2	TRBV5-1	ASSLWGQGVTGELF